This T cell receptor beta chain was identified during a study of blood T cell repertoires in COVID-19 (dated by TCRdb to 2019 to 2021). With respect to the entire study: Collaborator samples came from the United States, Italy and Spain and covered acute and convalescent phases of COVID-19. Where available, HLA class I and class II types were obtained from metadata supplied by the sample provider rather than from assay-based typing. Nearly every sample came with metadata listing a de-identified subject ID, COVID-19 status, age in years and sex. The material from the prospective study consisted of cDNA or gDNA derived from T cells, B-cell-depleted T cells, or PBMCs. Deeply sampled blood TCRbeta repertoires from subjects exposed to, actively infected with, or recovered from COVID-19 were included in the dataset. The samples were drawn from two sources: the first 160 participants of the ongoing ImmuneRACE study, and some 1,300 subjects contributed by 6 global collaborators. The repertoires were made available in a free public database intended to serve as a resource for research on the immune response to SARS-CoV-2.

The paper's findings and limits, for the study overall: Clinical and demographic metadata were provided uncurated, with the amount varying by source and participant.

One collaborating source in Seattle enrolled patients during active infection and followed them longitudinally through the course of disease. The collaborating institutions used their own protocols to collect whole blood in K2EDTA tubes. For TCRbeta analysis, collaborator samples were shipped as frozen whole blood, as isolated PBMCs, or as DNA extracted from either sample type. TCRbeta CDR3 regions were amplified from genomic DNA using the immunoSEQ Assay, a bias-controlled multiplex PCR. The study's processing was this. Nucleated cell counts per sample were estimated from amplification of reference gene primers within the assay. To quantify the absolute abundance of each unique TCRbeta CDR3 rearrangement, sequence reads were collapsed and filtered. For each sample, productive Simpson clonality was calculated by taking the square root of Simpson's diversity index across productive rearrangements. Entries here come from immuneACCESS through TCRdb and include only in-frame sequences with V and J called. Some clones fail to appear in such tables; in the studies checked, an unresolved V gene covers under half of the shortfall, and the cause of the remainder is unknown. Clone size and the V and J calls come from that table; the DNA yielded D and trimming. The sample table lists 100,000 to 150,000 clones, about 70% of them with a count of one. The ten biggest clones cover approximately 6% of the sample.

The CDR3 holds 14 amino acids from the cysteine to the phenylalanine. This entry keeps only the CDR3 DNA: 42 bases, framed from base 1. The germline V end is reduced by 4 bases and the J end by 0 bases; junction bases left unmatched: 3. Reading the germline V gene gives CDR1 MDHEN and CDR2 SYDVKM. In the case of this clone: Its recognized antigen is unknown. No base-level quality is on record; no much larger clone is a single base apart.

The V and J segments used are TRBV28 and TRBJ2-7, with 7 junctional bases fitting TRBD2. The sequence came from an elderly man with COVID-19, enrolled during active disease. The sample consisted of peripheral blood. The DNA is TGTGCCAGCAGTTCCGGGACTACCTCCTACGAGCAGTACTTC. Its amino acids are CASSSGTTSYEQYF.